The 24 T cell receptor beta chains given below trace back to one sample, sequenced in a study of technical replicates of blood from a few donors. Assay: immunoSEQ multiplex PCR; the TCRdb copy retains only in-frame clones and omits some. The sample lists tens of thousands of clones; about 88% were seen once. The sample taken for sequencing was T cells isolated from PBMCs. These receptors all come from a human donor in good health.

This rearrangement joins TRBV5-6 to TRBJ2-3, with 8 positions matching TRBD2. The V segment lost 3 bases and the J segment 6 bases; nucleotides outside the gene matches: 12. In germline, CDR1 is SGHDT, CDR2 YYEEEE. The CDR3 is made up of 16 amino acids. The CDR3 DNA is TGTGCCAGCAGCTACGAGCCGGGACTAGATGGGGATACGCAGTATTTT. It is translated as CASSYEPGLDGDTQYF.

This chain links TRBV13 with TRBJ2-1; 8 bases agree with TRBD1. The J segment lost 7 bases and the V segment lost 2 bases, leaving 13 bases of the junction unmatched. This CDR3 has 17 residues. Germline CDR1 PRHDT, CDR2 FYEKMQ (reference sequence). CDR3 sequence (DNA): TGTGCCAGCAGCTTAACCGGACAGGGTTCGAGTTTAAATGAGCAGTTCTTC. This gives the protein CASSLTGQGSSLNEQFF.

The chain links TRBV5-1 to TRBJ1-1, with D maybe TRBD1 (6 bases). The V end was cut by 5 bases, the J end by 5 bases, with 16 bases between. The CDR3 extends over 14 amino acids. Per germline, CDR1 SGHRS and CDR2 YFSETQ. The CDR3 DNA sequence: TGCGCCAGCAGGGAGGACTCAGGGGAAACTGAAGCTTTCTTT. Encoded protein: CASREDSGETEAFF.

The chain recombines TRBV28 with TRBJ2-1; 12 nucleotides line up with TRBD2. Losses at the gene ends were 5 bases for V and 6 bases for J; bases not matched to a gene: 17. The CDR3 spans 19 residues. The germline gives CDR1 MDHEN, CDR2 SYDVKM. In DNA, the CDR3 is TGTGCCAGCAGTGCGACCGGGACTAGCGGGTCCCTAGGTTCCAATGAGCAGTTCTTC. This sequence encodes CASSATGTSGSLGSNEQFF.

The chain employs TRBV4-2 and TRBJ1-1; 7 positions agree with TRBD1. The CDR3 has 14 amino acids. Germline V gene lookup returns CDR1 LGHNA and CDR2 YNFKEQ. Unmatched junction bases numbered 5, after V lost 1 base and J lost 6 bases. As DNA, the CDR3 is TGTGCCAGCAGCCAAGTGAACCAGGGGGCTGAAGCTTTCTTT. Translated: CASSQVNQGAEAFF.

The chain has TRBV27 and TRBJ2-2, with D tentatively TRBD2 (5 bases). The V gene's germline CDR1 is MNHEY and CDR2 SMNVEV (reference sequence). Trimming pared 4 bases from V and 6 bases from J, leaving 15 bases between. The CDR3 is 15 amino acids. The CDR3 region has the DNA TGTGCCAGCAGTTGGGCGGGTTTGGGATCCGGGGAGCTGTTTTTT. It encodes CASSWAGLGSGELFF.

The CDR3 protein is CASSLGQGIKNEQFF. The CDR3 DNA reads TGTGCCAGCAGCTTGGGACAGGGTATTAAGAATGAGCAGTTCTTC. V gene TRBV7-3 combines with J gene TRBJ2-1; 9 nucleotides match TRBD1. Per germline, CDR1 SGHTA and CDR2 FQGTGA. After removal of 3 bases from V and 7 bases from J, the junction contained 7 bases not matched to a gene. The length of the CDR3 is 15 residues.

This clone was recorded only once. The rearrangement uses TRBV5-4 and TRBJ2-4, with a weak D call TRBD1 (5 bases). From germline, CDR1 is SGHNT and CDR2 YYREEE (reference sequence). V was trimmed by 2 bases and J by 6 bases, leaving 15 bases between them. The CDR3 spans 15 residues. CDR3 loop: CASSFSAGSSNIQYF. The CDR3, as DNA: TGTGCCAGCAGCTTCTCCGCAGGGTCTTCAAACATTCAGTACTTC.

The chain recombines TRBV7-9 with TRBJ1-2; D uncertain. Germline V CDR1 and CDR2: SEHNR, FQNEAQ (reference sequence). Trimming removed 1 base at V and 5 bases at J, with 11 bases between. The CDR3 covers 14 residues. The CDR3 spells CASSLVIEGYGYTF. Written as DNA, the CDR3 is TGTGCCAGCAGCTTAGTAATTGAGGGTTATGGCTACACCTTC. The full variable domain, rest sourced from reference TRBV7-9 and TRBJ1-2, is DTGVSQNPRHKITKRGQNVTFRCDPISEHNRLYWYRQTLGQGPEFLTYFQNEAQLEKSRLLSDRFSAERPKGSFSTLEIQRTEQGDSAMYLCASSLVIEGYGYTFGSGTRLTVV.

This clone was counted once. The chain couples TRBV4-1 to TRBJ2-7, with 11 bases matching TRBD1. V lost 1 base, J lost 7 bases, and 6 bases stayed unmatched. CDR3 length: 15 amino acids. CDR1 is MGHRA, CDR2 YSYEKL, per germline. CDR3 residues: CASSQVDRGPGEQYF. CDR3 DNA sequence: TGCGCCAGCAGCCAAGTGGACAGGGGGCCAGGTGAGCAGTACTTC.

This clone was seen just once. The rearrangement joins TRBV20-1 to TRBJ1-2; no reliable D call. This CDR3 region has 10 residues. Trimming shortened V by 6 bases and J by 2 bases, and 4 bases separated the two germline ends. From germline, CDR1 is DFQATT and CDR2 SNEGSKA (reference sequence). The CDR3 region has the DNA TGCAGTGCGGGCAACTATGGCTACACCTTC. Residues: CSAGNYGYTF.

The chain has TRBV7-9 and TRBJ2-5; TRBD1 might be the D (5 bases). The V and J ends lost 1 base and 5 bases respectively, with 20 bases between them. The CDR3 has 17 residues. Germline CDR1 SEHNR, CDR2 FQNEAQ (reference sequence). CDR3 loop: CASSLEDWTPQEETQYF. CDR3 nucleotide sequence: TGTGCCAGCAGCTTAGAAGACTGGACACCCCAAGAGGAGACCCAGTACTTC. The full variable domain, completed using reference TRBV7-9 and TRBJ2-5, is DTGVSQNPRHKITKRGQNVTFRCDPISEHNRLYWYRQTLGQGPEFLTYFQNEAQLEKSRLLSDRFSAERPKGSFSTLEIQRTEQGDSAMYLCASSLEDWTPQEETQYFGPGTRLLVL.

The V and J genes are TRBV7-2 and TRBJ2-3, with 8 bases matching TRBD1. This CDR3 contains 17 residues. After removal of 5 bases from V and 4 bases from J, the junction contained 14 bases not matched to a gene. Germline V gives CDR1 SGHTA, CDR2 FQGNSA. The CDR3 region is CASSLFRGQGGADTQYF. The CDR3 region has the DNA TGTGCCAGCAGCCTCTTTCGAGGACAGGGTGGAGCAGATACGCAGTATTTT.

The chain employs TRBV7-9 and TRBJ2-5, with 7 bases matching TRBD1. The V segment lost 5 bases and the J segment 1 base; nucleotides outside the gene matches: 7. This CDR3 has 15 amino acids. Germline values: CDR1 SEHNR, CDR2 FQNEAQ (reference sequence). The CDR3 region has the DNA TGTGCCAGCAGCCGACAGGGAGTAGGCCAAGAGACCCAGTACTTC. It encodes CASSRQGVGQETQYF.

The chain links TRBV16 to TRBJ1-2; 11 bases are a match to TRBD1. V shed 3 bases and J 8 bases; nucleotides not matched to a gene: 11. This CDR3 contains 16 residues. Per germline, CDR1 KGHSY and CDR2 FQNENV. Here the CDR3 DNA reads TGTGCCAGCAGCCACGACCGGGACAGGGGGATCAACGGCTACACCTTC. It translates to CASSHDRDRGINGYTF.

This clone has a handful of counts. The chain carries TRBV19 and TRBJ1-1; TRBD1 agrees at 7 bases. The V gene's germline CDR1 is LNHDA and CDR2 SQIVND (reference sequence). The CDR3 length is 14 residues. With V trimmed by 4 bases and J by 5 bases, 7 bases remained unmatched. This chain's CDR3 is CASSTGQVRTEAFF. The CDR3 nucleotides read TGTGCCAGTAGTACCGGACAGGTGAGGACTGAAGCTTTCTTT. Based on the CDR3 plus reference TRBV19 and TRBJ1-1, the full variable domain is DGGITQSPKYLFRKEGQNVTLSCEQNLNHDAMYWYRQDPGQGLRLIYYSQIVNDFQKGDIAEGYSVSREKKESFPLTVTSAQKNPTAFYLCASSTGQVRTEAFFGQGTRLTVV.

V usage is TRBV7-8 and J usage is TRBJ2-7; possible D gene TRBD1, 6 bases. V lost 4 bases, J lost 1 base, and 8 bases lay in between. CDR1 is SGHVS, CDR2 FQNEAQ, per germline. The CDR3 runs to 13 residues. CDR3 DNA: TGTGCCAGCAGCTACAGGGTATCCTACGAGCAGTACTTC. Translation gives CASSYRVSYEQYF. Drawing the rest from reference TRBV7-8 and TRBJ2-7, the complete variable domain is GAGVSQSPRYKVAKRGQDVALRCDPISGHVSLFWYQQALGQGPEFLTYFQNEAQLDKSGLPSDRFFAERPEGSVSTLKIQRTQQEDSAVYLCASSYRVSYEQYFGPGTRLTVT.

This sequence joins TRBV7-6 and TRBJ2-1; 7 positions match TRBD2. This CDR3 contains 15 residues. CDR1 SGHVS and CDR2 FNYEAQ come from the germline V gene. V shed 5 bases and J 5 bases; nucleotides not matched to a gene: 9. The CDR3 is CASSPRLAPDNEQFF. Here the CDR3 DNA reads TGTGCCAGCAGCCCCCGACTAGCTCCTGACAATGAGCAGTTCTTC.

In this sample, this clone turned up once. The chain has TRBV7-2 and TRBJ1-1; D gene uncertain. CDR3 length: 16 residues. Trimming took 5 bases from V and 1 from J, leaving 17 bases between them. Per the germline V gene, CDR1 is SGHTA and CDR2 is FQGNSA. CDR3 protein: CASSTLWSVGNTEAFF. CDR3 coding DNA: TGTGCCAGCAGCACACTCTGGAGTGTTGGGAACACTGAAGCTTTCTTT.

This chain uses TRBV2 with TRBJ2-7; perhaps TRBD2 as D (6 bases). The CDR3 length is 14 residues. Germline values: CDR1 SNHLY, CDR2 FYNNEI. V lost 8 bases and J 3 bases, leaving 17 bases between the germline ends. CDR3 in DNA: TGTGCCAGCGGAGGAGGGAGCCAATTCTACGAGCAGTACTTC. Its protein product is CASGGGSQFYEQYF.

The gene calls are TRBV25-1 and TRBJ1-1; maybe TRBD1 (6 bases). Per germline, CDR1 MGHDK and CDR2 SYGVNS. V was trimmed by 4 bases and J by 3 bases, leaving 15 bases between them. CDR3 length: 15 residues. The CDR3 region is CASSGTGTGYTEAFF. For the CDR3, the DNA is TGTGCCAGCAGTGGAACAGGGACGGGGTACACTGAAGCTTTCTTT.

This clone was counted once. The V and J genes are TRBV16 and TRBJ1-1; D gene uncertain. V was cut by 4 bases and J by 0 bases, with 9 bases left in between. The CDR3 contains 14 residues. Germline V lookup: CDR1 KGHSY, CDR2 FQNENV. CDR3: CASSLRRVNTEAFF. The DNA for the CDR3 is TGTGCCAGCAGCCTCCGGAGGGTGAACACTGAAGCTTTCTTT.

The V and J genes are TRBV7-7 and TRBJ2-2; 7 positions agree with TRBD2. CDR1 is SSHAT and CDR2 is FNYEAQ in the germline V gene (reference sequence). The CDR3 extends over 15 amino acids. CDR3 residues: CASGRELGNTGELFF. The DNA of the CDR3 is TGTGCTAGCGGGCGGGAGCTCGGGAACACCGGGGAGCTGTTTTTT.

The count of this clone is one. The chain has TRBV27 and TRBJ2-2; TRBD1 is a possible D gene (6 bases). The CDR3 is made up of 17 amino acids. CDR1 is MNHEY and CDR2 is SMNVEV in the germline V gene (reference sequence). Trimming removed 3 bases at V and 0 bases at J, with 14 bases between. The CDR3 DNA reads as TGTGCCAGCAGTTTTAACAGGGTCACCGCGAACACCGGGGAGCTGTTTTTT. Protein: CASSFNRVTANTGELFF.